The rows below give T cell receptor beta chains drawn from one sample of a study of blood T cell repertoires in COVID-19. Generated by immunoSEQ multiplex PCR, the TCRdb table keeps only in-frame clones and is missing some. Altogether 190,000 or so clones are present, around 94% being singletons, with the ten largest covering roughly 0.76%. The sequenced sample consisted of peripheral blood. The source of these receptors is a man aged 25 to 40 with COVID-19, enrolled during active disease. CDR3s include the opening cysteine and the closing phenylalanine or tryptophan. Fields, in order: J gene, V gene, CDR3 protein.

j_call: TRBJ1-4
v_call: TRBV18
cdr3_aa: CASSPASSNEKLFF

j_call: TRBJ1-2
v_call: TRBV5-4
cdr3_aa: CASSLEGNGYGYTF

j_call: TRBJ1-3
v_call: TRBV3-1/TRBV3-2
cdr3_aa: CASSQVQGAAGNTIYF

j_call: TRBJ1-2
v_call: TRBV4-1
cdr3_aa: CASSQLGQRHYGYTF

j_call: TRBJ1-1
v_call: TRBV6-1
cdr3_aa: CASSEARTENTEAFF

j_call: TRBJ2-5
v_call: TRBV18
cdr3_aa: CASSRQAQETQYF

j_call: TRBJ2-3
v_call: TRBV7-9
cdr3_aa: CASSLGDTSSTDTQYF

j_call: TRBJ1-5
v_call: TRBV19
cdr3_aa: CASSAGWGSNQPQHF

j_call: TRBJ1-1
v_call: TRBV7-9
cdr3_aa: CASRMGKNTEAFF

j_call: TRBJ2-7
v_call: TRBV19
cdr3_aa: CASSNGDFSYEQYF

j_call: TRBJ2-5
v_call: TRBV3-1/TRBV3-2
cdr3_aa: CASSQNLEPQETQYF

j_call: TRBJ1-1
v_call: TRBV10-2
cdr3_aa: CASSESWAGINTEAFF

j_call: TRBJ2-5
v_call: TRBV3-1/TRBV3-2
cdr3_aa: CASSQDPGTSGKETQYF

j_call: TRBJ2-1
v_call: TRBV6-6
cdr3_aa: CASSSDRGVNEQFF

j_call: TRBJ1-1
v_call: TRBV9
cdr3_aa: CASSVDHRGDTEAFF

j_call: TRBJ2-7
v_call: TRBV6-1
cdr3_aa: CASSGISTGSAGEQYF

j_call: TRBJ2-1
v_call: TRBV10-3
cdr3_aa: CAISAGGVDEQFF

j_call: TRBJ1-1
v_call: TRBV29-1
cdr3_aa: CSVLGGMAAFF

j_call: TRBJ2-2
v_call: TRBV2
cdr3_aa: CASSEATSGTGELFF

j_call: TRBJ1-2
v_call: TRBV6-5
cdr3_aa: CASSGSETGKGYTF

j_call: TRBJ1-1
v_call: TRBV11-2
cdr3_aa: CASSLAAKDTEAFF

j_call: TRBJ1-6
v_call: TRBV28
cdr3_aa: CASSLTTGFNSPLHF

j_call: TRBJ1-6
v_call: TRBV5-6
cdr3_aa: CASSLNIGRGRNSPLHF

j_call: TRBJ2-3
v_call: TRBV11-2
cdr3_aa: CASSLDWSVGEDTQYF

j_call: TRBJ2-1
v_call: TRBV6-1
cdr3_aa: CASSFGGSYNEQFF

j_call: TRBJ2-6
v_call: TRBV9
cdr3_aa: CASSVEAGPSTGANVLTF

j_call: TRBJ2-7
v_call: TRBV11-2
cdr3_aa: CASSLDSGGTYEQYF

j_call: TRBJ2-6
v_call: TRBV6-6
cdr3_aa: CASSPQDSSGANVLTF

j_call: TRBJ1-2
v_call: TRBV7-9
cdr3_aa: CATTGGSGYTF

j_call: TRBJ1-1
v_call: TRBV18
cdr3_aa: CASSPQFLRGRNTEAFF

j_call: TRBJ2-5
v_call: TRBV7-9
cdr3_aa: CASSPPGTSLETQYF

j_call: TRBJ1-1
v_call: TRBV5-1
cdr3_aa: CASSPAGDNTEAFF

j_call: TRBJ2-5
v_call: TRBV7-9
cdr3_aa: CASSSPGGQETQYF

j_call: TRBJ1-6
v_call: TRBV10-3
cdr3_aa: CAISGTGLDSPLHF

j_call: TRBJ2-3
v_call: TRBV4-1
cdr3_aa: CASSQVRGREDTQYF

j_call: TRBJ1-1
v_call: TRBV18
cdr3_aa: CASSLDREEAFF

j_call: TRBJ2-3
v_call: TRBV5-1
cdr3_aa: CASSLDGGAADTQYF

j_call: TRBJ2-2
v_call: TRBV28
cdr3_aa: CASTLPGQGNTGELFF

j_call: TRBJ1-1
v_call: TRBV2
cdr3_aa: CASSAQGGAEAFF